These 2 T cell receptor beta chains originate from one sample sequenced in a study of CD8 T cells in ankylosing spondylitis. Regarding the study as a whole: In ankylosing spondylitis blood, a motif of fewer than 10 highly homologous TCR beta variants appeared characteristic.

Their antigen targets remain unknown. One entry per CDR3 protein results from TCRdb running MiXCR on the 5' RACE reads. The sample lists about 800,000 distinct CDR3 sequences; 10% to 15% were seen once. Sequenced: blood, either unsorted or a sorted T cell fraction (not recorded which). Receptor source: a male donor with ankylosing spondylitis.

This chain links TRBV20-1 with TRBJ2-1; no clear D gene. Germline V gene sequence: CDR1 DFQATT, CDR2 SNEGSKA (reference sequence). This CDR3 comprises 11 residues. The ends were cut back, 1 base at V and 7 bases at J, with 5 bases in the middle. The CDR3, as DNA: TGCAGTGCTAGAGCTTGGAATGAGCAGTTCTTC. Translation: CSARAWNEQFF.

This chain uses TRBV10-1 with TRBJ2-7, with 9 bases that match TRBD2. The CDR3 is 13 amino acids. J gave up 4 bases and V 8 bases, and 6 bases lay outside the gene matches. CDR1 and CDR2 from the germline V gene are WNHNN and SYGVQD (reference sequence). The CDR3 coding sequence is TGCGCCAGCCAGAGGACTAGCGATTACGAGCAGTACTTC. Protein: CASQRTSDYEQYF.